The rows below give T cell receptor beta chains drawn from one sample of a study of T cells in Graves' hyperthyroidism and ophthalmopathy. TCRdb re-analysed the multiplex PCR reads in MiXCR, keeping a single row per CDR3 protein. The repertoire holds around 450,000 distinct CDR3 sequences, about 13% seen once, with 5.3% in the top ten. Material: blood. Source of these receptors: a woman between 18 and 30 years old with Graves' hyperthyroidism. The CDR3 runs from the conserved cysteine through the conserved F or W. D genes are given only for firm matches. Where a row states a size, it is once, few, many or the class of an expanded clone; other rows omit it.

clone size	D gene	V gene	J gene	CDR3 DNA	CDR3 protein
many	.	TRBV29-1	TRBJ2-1	TGCAGCGTGGCCCCAAGGGTGGCCTACAATGAGCAGTTCTTC	CSVAPRVAYNEQFF
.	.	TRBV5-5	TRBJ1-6	TGTGCCAGCAGCTTGGGGGGGGCTTTTTCACCCCTCCACTTT	CASSLGGAFSPLHF
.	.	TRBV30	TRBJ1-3	TGTGCCTGGAGTGGCCCAAACTCTGGAAACACCATATATTTT	CAWSGPNSGNTIYF
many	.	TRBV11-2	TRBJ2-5	TGTGCCAGCAGCGGCGGACTTGGGTGGGAGACCCAGTACTTC	CASSGGLGWETQYF
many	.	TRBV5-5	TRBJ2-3	TGTGCCAGCAGCTTGGACTGGAGCGCAGATACGCAGTATTTT	CASSLDWSADTQYF
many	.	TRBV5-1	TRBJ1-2	TGCGCCAGCACGGAGACGGGGAACTATGGCTACACCTTC	CASTETGNYGYTF
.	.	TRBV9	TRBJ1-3	TGTGCCAGCAGCGTAGCCAGGGCTGGAAACACCATATATTTT	CASSVARAGNTIYF
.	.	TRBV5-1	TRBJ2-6	TGCGCCAGCAGCCGTTCAGGGGACCACTCTGGGGCCAACATCCTGACTTTC	CASSRSGDHSGANILTF
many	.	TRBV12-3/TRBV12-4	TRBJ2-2	TGTGCCAGCAGGTCGGACTGGAAGGGCGTCGGGGAGCTGTTTTTT	CASRSDWKGVGELFF
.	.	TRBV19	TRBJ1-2	TGTGCCACCATAGGGACACGGCCTGGGGGCTACACCTTC	CATIGTRPGGYTF
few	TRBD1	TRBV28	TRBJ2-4	TGTGCCAGCAGTTCTAGGGCCCTGGGACAGGGGTTCGACATTCAGTACTTC	CASSSRALGQGFDIQYF
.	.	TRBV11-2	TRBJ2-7	TGTGCCAGCAGCTTAAAGGCGGACGTAAGGTACGAGCAGTACTTC	CASSLKADVRYEQYF
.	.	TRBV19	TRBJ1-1	TGTGCCAGTAGTATTAGGGCAGCCCTAATGAACACTGAAGCTTTCTTT	CASSIRAALMNTEAFF
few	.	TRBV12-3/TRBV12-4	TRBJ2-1	TGTGCCAGCAGACGGGGCGGGAATAGCTACAATGAGCAGTTCTTC	CASRRGGNSYNEQFF
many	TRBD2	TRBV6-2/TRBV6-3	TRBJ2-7	TGTGCCAGCCGACGGAGCGGGGCCTCCTACGAGCAGTACTTC	CASRRSGASYEQYF
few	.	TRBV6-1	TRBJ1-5	TGTGCCAGCAGCGGGGACGGAAATAGCAATCAGCCCCAGCATTTT	CASSGDGNSNQPQHF
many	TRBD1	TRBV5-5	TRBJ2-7	TGTGCCAGCAGCATTACAGAGACCGGGACAGGGAGATACGAGCAGTACTTC	CASSITETGTGRYEQYF
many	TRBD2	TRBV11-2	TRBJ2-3	TGTGCCAGCAGCTCTGCAGCGGGAGGATCAACTAGCACAGATACGCAGTATTTT	CASSSAAGGSTSTDTQYF
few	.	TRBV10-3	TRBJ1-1	TGTGCCATCAGTTCACATCCCGGGGTGAACACTGAAGCTTTCTTT	CAISSHPGVNTEAFF
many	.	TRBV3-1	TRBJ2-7	TGTGCCAGCAGCCAAGATGAGAAGCTTTACGAGCAGTACTTC	CASSQDEKLYEQYF
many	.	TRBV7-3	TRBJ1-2	TGTGCCAGCGCGGCCGGGAGTAATAACTATGGCTACACCTTC	CASAAGSNNYGYTF
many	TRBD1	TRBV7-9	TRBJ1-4	TGTGCCAGCAGCCTACAGGGGGCCACTGAAAAACTGTTTTTT	CASSLQGATEKLFF
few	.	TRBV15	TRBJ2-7	TGTGCCACCAGGGAAAGAGGGGGGGAGTCTTGGAGCTCCTACGAGCAGTACTTC	CATRERGGESWSSYEQYF